This T cell receptor beta chain stems from a study of graft-versus-host responses after intestinal transplantation. Study-level information: Among the recipients, transplants were multivisceral, liver-intestinal, or isolated intestinal.

Sequenced by immunoSEQ multiplex PCR; TCRdb stores in-frame clones only, minus some. The data hold about 16,000 clones, with 88% observed a single time. The CDR3 extends over 18 amino acids. V shed 1 base and J 1 base; nucleotides not matched to a gene: 8. CDR1 is SGHRS and CDR2 is YFSETQ in the germline V gene. The chain couples TRBV5-1 to TRBJ2-5; 12 nucleotides match TRBD2. The TCR sequence derives from a human patient who received an intestinal transplant, so some T cells may come from the graft donor. Sample: PBMCs, taken approximately 110 days after intestinal transplant. CDR3 in DNA: TGCGCCAGCAGCTTGCAGACTAGCGGGAGCCACACCCAAGAGACCCAGTACTTC. This codes for CASSLQTSGSHTQETQYF.